This passage covers 22 T cell receptor beta chains from one sample sequenced in a study of low-dose radiotherapy and immunotherapy resistance in tumors. Primers used for first-strand cDNA, a TRAV- and TRBV-specific set, covered both alpha and beta chains. The authors amplified TCRs for 20 to 25 PCR cycles with a constant-region primer and a V-primer adapter. TCRdb independently ran MiXCR on the reads; one entry per CDR3 protein. Of under 90,000 distinct CDR3 sequences listed, about a third are singletons. Time point of the sample: before trial treatment. Sample: PBMCs, taken before treatment. These receptors originate from a female donor with ovarian cancer.

The table lists this clonotype with many counts. J is TRBJ2-2 and V is TRBV7-2; D gene unclear. Germline assignment: CDR1 SGHTA and CDR2 FQGNSA. The CDR3 is made up of 16 amino acids. Trimming left V 0 bases short and J 2 bases short, with 10 bases between. CDR3 amino acids: CASSLAAPTNTGELFF. DNA of the CDR3: TGTGCCAGCAGCTTAGCGGCCCCAACTAACACCGGGGAGCTGTTTTTT. The full variable domain, rest sourced from reference TRBV7-2 and TRBJ2-2, is GAGVSQSPSNKVTEKGKDVELRCDPISGHTALYWYRQSLGQGLEFLIYFQGNSAPDKSGLPSDRFSAERTGGSVSTLTIQRTQQEDSAVYLCASSLAAPTNTGELFFGEGSRLTVL.

The chain links TRBV28 to TRBJ1-2; a possible D gene is TRBD1 (6 bases). V lost 7 bases, J lost 0 bases, and 18 bases lay in between. This CDR3 region has 16 residues. The V gene's germline CDR1 is MDHEN and CDR2 SYDVKM. CDR3 region: CASTSRGGVANYGYTF. The CDR3, as DNA: TGTGCCAGCACCTCCCGAGGGGGGGTTGCTAACTATGGCTACACCTTC.

To note about this clonotype: A read error likely explains this, since a far larger clone differs by one base. The chain couples TRBV5-3 to TRBJ2-1; D call uncertain. TRBV5-3 is assigned to the ORF class and has an uncertain function. The CDR3 consists of 16 residues. Deletions cut 4 bases from V and 13 bases from J, with 27 bases between. This CDR3 is CARSPFQVDPRCIQFF. The CDR3 nucleotides read TGTGCCAGAAGCCCCTTCCAGGTGGACCCAAGGTGCATTCAGTTCTTC.

This clonotype has a count of ten or more. This chain links TRBV27 with TRBJ1-1; D is uncertain. CDR3 length: 15 amino acids. V lost 2 bases, J lost 1 base, and 11 bases lay in between. Looked up from germline, CDR1 is MNHEY and CDR2 is SMNVEV (reference sequence). CDR3 sequence (DNA): TGTGCCAGCAGTTTAAGCGGGCAATGGAACACTGAAGCTTTCTTT. This sequence encodes CASSLSGQWNTEAFF.

This clonotype was observed at least ten times. The J gene is TRBJ2-3, the V gene TRBV7-2; tentatively, D is TRBD1 or TRBD2 (5 bases each). This CDR3 is 12 amino acids long. V shed 4 bases and J shed 3 bases, with 5 bases lying between them. Germline values: CDR1 SGHTA, CDR2 FQGNSA. The CDR3 is CASSWGTDTQYF. The CDR3 bases are TGTGCCAGCAGCTGGGGGACAGATACGCAGTATTTT.

This clonotype was seen ten or more times. The rearrangement joins TRBV6-2 or TRBV6-3 to TRBJ2-5; TRBD2 matches 9 bases. The germline V gene encodes CDR1 MNHEY and CDR2 SVGEGT. After removal of 5 bases from V and 3 bases from J, the junction contained 4 bases not matched to a gene. The CDR3 has 14 amino acids. CDR3 sequence: CASSRGGAEETQYF. CDR3 nucleotide sequence: TGTGCCAGCAGTCGCGGGGGGGCGGAAGAGACCCAGTACTTC.

The sample holds many counts of this clonotype. This chain uses TRBV11-3 with TRBJ2-5; TRBD2 matches 10 bases. J lost 2 bases, V lost 3 bases, and 3 bases had no gene match. The CDR3 spans 15 residues. The germline V gene has CDR1 SGHNT and CDR2 YENEEA. The CDR3 sequence: CASSFSGGLQETQYF. In DNA, the CDR3 is TGTGCCAGCAGCTTTAGCGGGGGGTTACAAGAGACCCAGTACTTC.

This clonotype was counted at least ten times. The CDR3, as DNA: TGTGCCAGCAGCATTCGACTAGCGGGGGGCCATAGCACAGATACGCAGTATTTT. Translated: CASSIRLAGGHSTDTQYF. The chain links TRBV11-2 to TRBJ2-3, with TRBD2 identical over 13 bases. V gave up 5 bases and J gave up 0 bases; unmatched junction bases: 8. The CDR3 contains 18 residues. Germline V gene sequence: CDR1 SGHAT, CDR2 FQNNGV.

In the case of this clonotype: This likely stems from a read error, as it lies one base from a far larger clone. The chain recombines TRBV2 with TRBJ1-6; possibly TRBD1 for D (6 bases). Germline V gives CDR1 SNHLY, CDR2 FYNNEI. The CDR3 totals 15 residues. CDR3 nucleotide sequence: TGTGCCAGCAGTGAAGCGCAGGGGTGGAATTCACCCCTCCGCTTT. Translation: CASSEAQGWNSPLRF.

This chain connects TRBV12-3 or TRBV12-4 to TRBJ2-7; weak D call: TRBD2 (5 bases). The CDR3 has 13 amino acids. Trimming shortened V by 0 bases and J by 3 bases, and 6 bases separated the two germline ends. CDR3 sequence reads: CASSLARDYEQYF. The CDR3 nucleotides are TGTGCCAGCAGTTTAGCTCGGGACTACGAGCAGTACTTC.

The V call is TRBV7-9, the J call TRBJ2-7, with 7 bases fitting TRBD2. In germline, CDR1 is SEHNR, CDR2 FQNEAQ (reference sequence). The CDR3 has 14 residues. Trimming cost V 3 bases and J 6 bases; bases outside gene matches: 8. Here the CDR3 reads CASSFGGIGAEQYF. In DNA, the CDR3 is TGTGCCAGCAGCTTCGGGGGGATAGGCGCCGAGCAGTACTTC.

By its share, this clonotype is medium-sized. The CDR3 here is CASSPSWVRGGNQPQHF. The CDR3 coding sequence is TGTGCCAGCAGCCCCTCGTGGGTGCGAGGGGGCAATCAGCCCCAGCATTTT. The rearrangement uses TRBV9 and TRBJ1-5; a possible D gene is TRBD1 (5 bases). The germline CDR1 and CDR2 sequences are SGDLS and YYNGEE. Deletions cut 4 bases from V and 2 bases from J, with 19 bases between. This CDR3 spans 17 amino acids.

V usage is TRBV29-1 and J usage is TRBJ2-3; D perhaps matches TRBD2 (6 bases). The CDR3 extends over 15 amino acids. CDR1 and CDR2 (germline): SQVTM, ANQGSEA. V shed 3 bases and J shed 3 bases, with 16 bases lying between them. The CDR3 sequence is CSVEGGRTGTDTQYF. The CDR3, as DNA: TGCAGCGTTGAGGGGGGTAGGACTGGAACAGATACGCAGTATTTT.

V gene TRBV9 combines with J gene TRBJ2-1, with TRBD2 matching 9 bases. This CDR3 is built from 14 residues. Germline CDR1 and CDR2: SGDLS and YYNGEE. The junction had 2 bases not matched to a gene; V was cut back by 4 bases and J by 3 bases. The CDR3 spells CASSSSGSYNEQFF. The CDR3 DNA is TGTGCCAGCAGCAGTAGCGGGAGCTACAATGAGCAGTTCTTC.

The chain joins TRBV6-2 or TRBV6-3 to TRBJ1-1; no clear D. Germline lookup yields CDR1 MNHEY and CDR2 SVGEGT. CDR3 length: 12 residues. Trimming removed 3 bases at V and 4 bases at J, with 6 bases between. For the CDR3, the DNA is TGTGCCAGCAGTTATATGGGCACTGAAGCTTTCTTT. Encoded protein: CASSYMGTEAFF.

The chain couples TRBV29-1 to TRBJ1-6, with 11 bases that match TRBD1. Germline V CDR1 and CDR2: SQVTM, ANQGSEA. V trimming: 7 bases; J trimming: 10 bases; junction bases outside the gene matches: 9. This CDR3 region has 14 residues. As DNA, the CDR3 is TGCAGCGCTACCCAGGGACAGGGGGGATCACCCCTCCACTTT. Its protein product is CSATQGQGGSPLHF.

The rearrangement joins TRBV12-3 or TRBV12-4 to TRBJ2-3, with D possibly matching TRBD1 (6 bases). The CDR3 is 13 amino acids. V lost 6 bases to trimming and J lost 6 bases, with 13 bases between them. The CDR3 DNA reads TGTGCCAGCAGAACACAGGGTTCGGATACGCAGTATTTT. It translates to CASRTQGSDTQYF.

In this sample, this clonotype turned up many times. The chain employs TRBV12-3 or TRBV12-4 and TRBJ2-3; D not certain. Trimming pared 6 bases from V and 5 bases from J, leaving 9 bases between. There are 12 residues in the CDR3. The CDR3, as DNA: TGTGCCAGCAGCCGGCTTAGAGATACGCAGTATTTT. It is translated as CASSRLRDTQYF.

This chain links TRBV6-2 or TRBV6-3 with TRBJ2-3, with 8 bases fitting TRBD2. Germline V CDR1 and CDR2: MNHEY, SVGEGT. CDR3 length: 15 residues. V dropped 7 bases and J dropped 5; count of bases not matched to a gene: 11. CDR3 sequence (DNA): TGTGCCAGCATTGAAACGGGAGGGGGAGGAGATACGCAGTATTTT. It is translated as CASIETGGGGDTQYF.

This chain connects TRBV10-3 to TRBJ2-3, with 10 bases aligning to TRBD2. V shed 5 bases, J shed 0 bases, and the junction held 5 bases outside the gene matches. This CDR3 comprises 16 residues. CDR1 and CDR2 from the germline V gene are ENHRY and SYGVKD. The CDR3 coding sequence is TGTGCCATCAGTTCTAGCGGGGGAACTAGCACAGATACGCAGTATTTT. Translated: CAISSSGGTSTDTQYF.

A few counts support this clonotype. The chain has TRBV26 and TRBJ1-1; the table calls TRBD1, which could not be checked here. TRBV26 is a documented pseudogene. The CDR3 extends over 14 amino acids. CDR3 region: CASSTAGQNTEAFF. In DNA, the CDR3 is TGTGCCAGCAGTACCGCGGGACAGAACACTGAAGCTTTCTTT.

This clonotype has more than one count but fewer than ten. The rearrangement uses TRBV9 and TRBJ1-6; D possibly corresponds to TRBD1 (5 bases). Germline CDR1 and CDR2: SGDLS and YYNGEE. V lost 0 bases and J 8 bases, leaving 12 bases between the germline ends. There are 15 residues in the CDR3. The CDR3 DNA reads TGTGCCAGCAGCGTAGTGGGATCGGGGGATTCACCCCTCCACTTT. Translated, it gives CASSVVGSGDSPLHF.